This is a list of T cell receptor beta chains from one sample in a study of T cells in Graves' hyperthyroidism and ophthalmopathy. Each CDR3 protein is one row after TCRdb ran MiXCR on the multiplex PCR reads. The sample lists about 160,000 distinct CDR3 sequences, 8% to 9.5% occurring once. Specimen: blood. The receptors come from a woman aged 18 to 35 with Graves' hyperthyroidism that later progressed to Graves' ophthalmopathy. Both conserved end residues are part of each CDR3. The order of the fields is clone size, J gene, D gene, V gene, CDR3 protein, CDR3 DNA. D genes are given only for firm matches. Clone size appears in some rows only: once, few, many, or a class for an expanded clone.

. TRBJ2-2 . TRBV6-4 CASSDMWGTGELFF TGTGCCAGCAGTGATATGTGGGGAACCGGGGAGCTGTTTTTT
. TRBJ1-5 TRBD1 TRBV19 CASSPMAGGTYSNQPQHF TGTGCCAGTAGTCCAATGGCAGGGGGAACCTATAGCAATCAGCCCCAGCATTTT
few TRBJ2-7 TRBD1 TRBV18 CASSLTGEAPYEQYF TGTGCCAGCTCACTAACAGGGGAAGCGCCCTACGAGCAGTACTTC
. TRBJ1-1 TRBD1 TRBV4-2 CASSQDSKGAYTEAFF TGTGCCAGCAGCCAAGATTCAAAGGGGGCCTACACTGAAGCTTTCTTT
many TRBJ1-1 TRBD1 TRBV27 CASSQTHRGLPWNTEAFF TGTGCCAGCAGTCAAACCCACAGGGGGCTACCCTGGAACACTGAAGCTTTCTTT
many TRBJ1-5 . TRBV6-1 CASRATGQPQHF TGTGCCAGCAGAGCTACAGGTCAGCCCCAGCATTTT
many TRBJ1-2 TRBD1 TRBV30 CAWSMGQGVNNYGYTF TGTGCCTGGAGCATGGGACAGGGGGTAAACAACTATGGCTACACCTTC
many TRBJ2-1 TRBD2 TRBV7-2 CASSLASGGINYNEQFF TGTGCCAGCAGCTTAGCTAGCGGGGGGATTAACTACAATGAGCAGTTCTTC
many TRBJ2-7 . TRBV25-1 CASSDAAAVTYEQYF TGTGCCAGCAGTGACGCGGCGGCCGTAACCTACGAGCAGTACTTC
many TRBJ2-3 TRBD1 TRBV11-2 CASSDKRGGRVADTQYF TGTGCCAGCAGCGACAAAAGAGGGGGCCGTGTTGCAGATACGCAGTATTTT
many TRBJ1-5 . TRBV28 CASRGTNQPQHF TGTGCCAGCAGGGGGACTAATCAGCCCCAGCATTTT
many TRBJ2-1 . TRBV28 CASSFKISYNEQFF TGTGCCAGCAGTTTTAAGATCTCCTACAATGAGCAGTTCTTC
many TRBJ1-1 TRBD1 TRBV29-1 CSVEVGQGMNTEAFF TGCAGCGTTGAAGTAGGACAGGGGATGAACACTGAAGCTTTCTTT
many TRBJ2-3 . TRBV7-9 CASSSLGVTSTDTQYF TGTGCCAGCTCGTCCCTGGGGGTGACTAGCACAGATACGCAGTATTTT
many TRBJ2-5 . TRBV5-1 CASSLAGYRQETQYF TGCGCCAGCAGCTTGGCCGGGTACCGTCAAGAGACCCAGTACTTC
many TRBJ1-1 . TRBV6-5 CASSLRVGRSSAEAFF TGTGCCAGCAGCCTCAGGGTTGGGCGGTCGTCGGCTGAAGCTTTCTTT
. TRBJ2-2 TRBD1 TRBV4-1 CASRTGITFRSDTGELFF TGCGCCAGCAGGACAGGGATAACCTTCAGAAGCGACACCGGGGAGCTGTTTTTT
. TRBJ2-3 . TRBV15 CATSRRLGDTQYF TGTGCCACCAGCAGACGACTTGGAGATACGCAGTATTTT
many TRBJ2-7 . TRBV27 CASSFLSSGEQYF TGTGCCAGCAGTTTCCTCTCCTCCGGCGAGCAGTACTTC
many TRBJ2-1 TRBD2 TRBV11-2 CASSLEASGGVEQFF TGTGCCAGCAGCTTAGAGGCGAGCGGGGGGGTCGAGCAGTTCTTC
few TRBJ2-3 . TRBV5-6 CASSHGGLSDTQYF TGTGCCAGCAGCCATGGGGGGCTTTCGGATACGCAGTATTTT
. TRBJ2-7 . TRBV3-1 CASRRQGGSYEQYF TGTGCCAGCAGGAGACAGGGAGGCTCCTACGAGCAGTACTTC
many TRBJ2-7 . TRBV28 CASSLRVGYEQYF TGTGCCAGCAGTCTAAGAGTTGGCTACGAGCAGTACTTC
many TRBJ2-3 . TRBV6-6 CASSYLGRTPQGTQYF TGTGCCAGCAGTTACCTAGGTAGGACTCCGCAGGGGACGCAGTATTTT
. TRBJ2-6 . TRBV4-1 CASSFRDEGSGANVLTF TGCGCCAGCAGCTTCCGGGACGAGGGCTCTGGGGCCAACGTCCTGACTTTC
many TRBJ2-2 TRBD2 TRBV12-3/TRBV12-4 CASNPGTSFTGELFF TGTGCCAGCAACCCCGGGACTAGCTTCACCGGGGAGCTGTTTTTT
many TRBJ1-5 . TRBV30 CAWSQGAGNQPQHF TGTGCCTGGAGCCAGGGAGCGGGCAATCAGCCCCAGCATTTT
. TRBJ2-1 . TRBV29-1 CSVKMMAASYNEQFF TGCAGCGTAAAAATGATGGCAGCCTCCTACAATGAGCAGTTCTTC
. TRBJ2-5 TRBD2 TRBV2 CASSEGLAGTLEETQYF TGTGCCAGCAGTGAAGGACTAGCGGGAACGCTAGAAGAGACCCAGTACTTC
many TRBJ2-7 . TRBV11-3 CASSPTAGSYEQYF TGTGCCAGCAGCCCCACGGCGGGCTCCTACGAGCAGTACTTC
many TRBJ2-2 . TRBV19 CATERADTGELFF TGTGCCACCGAAAGGGCGGACACCGGGGAGCTGTTTTTT
few TRBJ2-5 . TRBV4-1 CASRPPGTLETQYF TGCGCCAGCAGGCCCCCCGGGACATTGGAGACCCAGTACTTC
. TRBJ1-4 . TRBV24-1 CATSEGRGREKLFF TGTGCCACCAGTGAGGGAAGGGGAAGGGAAAAACTGTTTTTT
many TRBJ1-1 . TRBV7-8 CASGMDSPNTEAFF TGTGCCAGCGGTATGGACAGCCCGAACACTGAAGCTTTCTTT
few TRBJ2-1 TRBD2 TRBV19 CASTTQRGSGPGSYNEQFF TGTGCCAGTACCACTCAAAGGGGTAGCGGGCCTGGGTCCTACAATGAGCAGTTCTTC
many TRBJ2-7 . TRBV11-2 CASSLGDGGQYF TGTGCCAGCAGCTTAGGGGACGGCGGGCAGTACTTC
. TRBJ2-3 . TRBV4-1 CASSRGSSATSTDTQYF TGCGCCAGCAGCCGAGGTAGTTCCGCGACTAGCACAGATACGCAGTATTTT
few TRBJ1-4 . TRBV3-1 CASSIGVPNEKLFF TGTGCCAGCAGCATAGGGGTTCCTAATGAAAAACTGTTTTTT
many TRBJ2-7 . TRBV2 CASSDGGLTYEQYF TGTGCCAGCAGTGATGGGGGGCTAACCTACGAGCAGTACTTC
many TRBJ1-4 . TRBV28 CASSLWGLNEKLFF TGTGCCAGCAGTTTATGGGGGCTTAATGAAAAACTGTTTTTT
many TRBJ1-2 TRBD1 TRBV28 CASSLLTGTANYGYTF TGTGCCAGCAGTTTACTAACAGGGACAGCTAACTATGGCTACACCTTC
many TRBJ2-5 . TRBV6-6 CASSYLYLQETQYF TGTGCCAGCAGTTACTTATATCTACAAGAGACCCAGTACTTC
many TRBJ1-5 . TRBV2 CASREGVNQPQHF TGTGCCAGCAGGGAGGGAGTAAATCAGCCCCAGCATTTT
many TRBJ2-7 . TRBV6-1 CASSLDLAGLTYEQYF TGTGCCAGCAGCCTGGACCTCGCCGGGCTTACCTACGAGCAGTACTTC
. TRBJ2-7 . TRBV19 CASSTAGKGAYEQYF TGTGCCAGTAGTACCGCAGGGAAGGGGGCCTACGAGCAGTACTTC
. TRBJ2-5 TRBD2 TRBV5-6 CASSLGVGLAGVETQYF TGTGCCAGCAGCTTGGGTGTAGGACTAGCGGGAGTGGAGACCCAGTACTTC